A single sample gave rise to the 29 T cell receptor beta chains below, sequenced in a study of blood T cell repertoires in COVID-19. Measured with immunoSEQ multiplex PCR; TCRdb has only the in-frame clones, and not every one. The repertoire holds 80,000 to 95,000 clones, with 60% to 80% as singletons. The sample was peripheral blood. Receptors were obtained from a woman aged 50 to 65 with acute or convalescent COVID-19.

There are a few counts of this clone. The chain combines TRBV29-1 with TRBJ2-1; 7 nucleotides match TRBD1. This CDR3 contains 13 residues. V lost 8 bases to trimming and J lost 8 bases; unmatched junction nucleotides: 12. Germline CDR1 and CDR2: SQVTM and ANQGSEA. For the CDR3, the DNA is TGCAGCATTCGACAGGGCGGCTGGGATGAGCAGTTCTTC. Protein product: CSIRQGGWDEQFF.

J is TRBJ1-2 and V is TRBV10-3; no clear D. V was pared by 0 bases and J by 2 bases, with 13 bases between. Looked up from germline, CDR1 is ENHRY and CDR2 is SYGVKD. CDR3 size: 16 residues. The CDR3 spells CAISESSMGENYGYTF. The CDR3 nucleotides are TGTGCCATCAGTGAGTCCTCTATGGGCGAAAACTATGGCTACACCTTC.

V and J are TRBV27 and TRBJ2-2, with 7 bases fitting TRBD2. The CDR3 is 14 residues long. With 11 bases clipped from V and 0 bases from J, the junction kept 6 bases outside the gene matches. Germline V gives CDR1 MNHEY, CDR2 SMNVEV (reference sequence). CDR3 residues: CAGRAFANTGELFF. CDR3 DNA: TGTGCCGGGAGGGCTTTCGCGAACACCGGGGAGCTGTTTTTT.

J is TRBJ1-3 and V is TRBV3-1 (or the pseudogene TRBV3-2); TRBD1 aligns across 7 bases. Germline V gives CDR1 LGHDT, CDR2 YNNKEL (reference sequence). CDR3 length equals 15 residues. J lost 4 bases, V lost 5 bases, and 8 bases had no gene match. CDR3 sequence: CASSSKAGGGNTIYF. DNA of the CDR3: TGTGCCAGCAGCTCAAAAGCAGGGGGAGGAAACACCATATATTTT.

The rearrangement links TRBV24-1 to TRBJ2-3, with TRBD1 as a possible D gene (5 bases). V was clipped by 8 bases and J by 1 base, with 9 bases between them. The CDR3 has 13 residues. The germline CDR1 and CDR2 sequences are KGHDR and SFDVKD. The CDR3 sequence is CATIIQGTDTQYF. DNA of the CDR3: TGTGCCACCATCATACAGGGCACAGATACGCAGTATTTT.

This chain connects TRBV5-1 to TRBJ1-6; D is possibly TRBD1 (5 bases). This CDR3 spans 13 amino acids. In germline, CDR1 is SGHRS, CDR2 YFSETQ. The V end was cut by 7 bases, the J end by 5 bases, with 10 bases between. CDR3 loop: CASADRHNSPLHF. Written as DNA, the CDR3 is TGCGCCAGCGCTGACAGACATAATTCACCCCTCCACTTT.

The chain uses TRBV10-3 and TRBJ2-1; no definite D call. This CDR3 contains 16 residues. The germline V gene has CDR1 ENHRY and CDR2 SYGVKD. Trimming left V 0 bases short and J 5 bases short, with 14 bases between. The chain's CDR3 is CAISESRLLTNNEQFF. CDR3 nucleotides: TGTGCCATCAGTGAGTCGAGACTCCTCACAAACAATGAGCAGTTCTTC.

V is TRBV9 and J is TRBJ2-5, with D possibly TRBD1 on 6 matching bases. The CDR3 length is 15 residues. In germline, CDR1 is SGDLS, CDR2 YYNGEE. The V and J ends lost 1 base and 1 base respectively, with 11 bases between them. CDR3 bases: TGTGCCAGCAGCGTACGGACAGCACCCCAAGAGACCCAGTACTTC. It codes for CASSVRTAPQETQYF.

J is TRBJ1-1 and V is TRBV15; a possible D gene is TRBD1 (5 bases). The germline V and J ends were trimmed by 0 bases and 7 bases, with 15 bases remaining between them. Germline CDR1 is LNHNV and CDR2 is YYDKDF (reference sequence). This CDR3 comprises 15 residues. The chain's CDR3 is CATSRDWAQGGEAFF. The CDR3 DNA reads as TGTGCCACCAGCAGAGATTGGGCCCAGGGCGGTGAAGCTTTCTTT.

The rearrangement links TRBV29-1 to TRBJ2-1; the match to TRBD1 covers 11 bases. The V gene's germline CDR1 is SQVTM and CDR2 ANQGSEA. Unmatched junction bases numbered 3, after V lost 5 bases and J lost 0 bases. CDR3 length: 15 residues. The CDR3 loop reads CSVPGTGGSYNEQFF. CDR3 coding DNA: TGCAGCGTTCCGGGGACAGGGGGCTCCTACAATGAGCAGTTCTTC.

The V call is TRBV28, the J call TRBJ1-4, with 7 nucleotides matching TRBD1. Trimming took 3 bases from V and 8 from J; bases not matched to a gene: 9. Germline CDR1 reads MDHEN; CDR2 reads SYDVKM. This CDR3 has 15 residues. CDR3 residues: CASSFLTGSGEKLFF. CDR3 in DNA: TGTGCCAGCAGTTTCTTGACAGGGTCCGGGGAAAAACTGTTTTTT.

The chain uses TRBV6-5 and TRBJ1-1; 9 positions agree with TRBD1. Germline-derived CDR1 and CDR2 are MNHEY and SVGAGI. V lost 4 bases and J lost 3; bases outside the gene matches: 6. CDR3 length equals 15 residues. CDR3 protein: CASSFTGGGDTEAFF. The CDR3 DNA sequence: TGTGCCAGCAGTTTCACAGGGGGCGGCGACACTGAAGCTTTCTTT.

This clone was picked up a small number of times. The V gene is TRBV2, the J gene TRBJ1-6; 8 positions match TRBD1. The CDR3 has 13 amino acids. CDR1 SNHLY and CDR2 FYNNEI come from the germline V gene. V lost 4 bases, J lost 10 bases, and 3 bases stayed unmatched. The CDR3 loop reads CASSGTGKSPLHF. Here the CDR3 DNA reads TGTGCCAGCAGTGGGACAGGGAAGTCACCCCTCCACTTT. The complete variable domain, with remaining parts taken from reference TRBV2 and TRBJ1-6, reads EPEVTQTPSHQVTQMGQEVILRCVPISNHLYFYWYRQILGQKVEFLVSFYNNEISEKSEIFDDQFSVERPDGSNFTLKIRSTKLEDSAMYFCASSGTGKSPLHFGNGTRLTVT.

The V and J genes are TRBV15 and TRBJ1-5, with 7 bases fitting TRBD1. With V trimmed by 2 bases and J by 1 base, 5 bases remained unmatched. CDR1 and CDR2 (germline): LNHNV, YYDKDF (reference sequence). The CDR3 loop spans 16 amino acids. The CDR3 protein is CATSRQQGISNQPQHF. CDR3 DNA: TGTGCCACCAGCAGACAACAGGGGATCAGCAATCAGCCCCAGCATTTT. Complete variable domain (other parts from reference TRBV15 and TRBJ1-5): DAMVIQNPRYQVTQFGKPVTLSCSQTLNHNVMYWYQQKSSQAPKLLFHYYDKDFNNEADTPDNFQSRRPNTSFCFLDIRSPGLGDTAMYLCATSRQQGISNQPQHFGDGTRLSIL.

The chain uses TRBV27 and TRBJ2-7; D perhaps matches TRBD2 (5 bases). The CDR3 runs 17 residues. Germline V CDR1 and CDR2: MNHEY, SMNVEV (reference sequence). The V gene lost 6 bases and the J gene lost 0 bases, with 21 bases spanning the gap. DNA of the CDR3: TGTGCCAGCAGAAGCTTGCCTACGGGGAGAAGCTCCTACGAGCAGTACTTC. Residues: CASRSLPTGRSSYEQYF.

This clone was observed a handful of times. V gene TRBV6-4 combines with J gene TRBJ1-1; D is ambiguous. The CDR3 covers 15 residues. Per the germline V gene, CDR1 is MRHNA and CDR2 is SNTAGT. Deletions cut 5 bases from V and 3 bases from J, with 16 bases between. CDR3 region: CASSSDGGSHTEAFF. For the CDR3, the DNA is TGTGCCAGCAGTTCCGACGGAGGAAGTCACACTGAAGCTTTCTTT.

This clone occurred once. CDR3 loop: CASSSQGAGYGYTF. CDR3 in DNA: TGTGCCAGCAGTTCACAGGGGGCTGGCTATGGCTACACCTTC. J is TRBJ1-2 and V is TRBV6-2 or TRBV6-3, with TRBD1 matching over 9 bases. The CDR3 has 14 residues. V gave up 4 bases and J gave up 4 bases; unmatched junction bases: 4. CDR1 is MNHEY, CDR2 SVGEGT, per germline.

In its sample, this clone was seen a few times. The chain has TRBV7-2 and TRBJ1-2; 7 positions match TRBD1. After removal of 5 bases from V and 8 bases from J, the junction contained 14 bases not matched to a gene. This CDR3 contains 15 residues. The germline gives CDR1 SGHTA, CDR2 FQGNSA. The chain's CDR3 is CASSPVRGEAEGYTF. CDR3 bases: TGTGCCAGCAGCCCCGTCAGGGGGGAGGCAGAGGGCTACACCTTC.

The chain carries TRBV4-1 and TRBJ1-1, with D perhaps TRBD1 (5 bases). Trimming removed 4 bases from V and 4 bases from J, with 16 bases in between. This CDR3 contains 15 residues. Germline CDR1 reads MGHRA; CDR2 reads YSYEKL. DNA for the CDR3: TGCGCCAGCAGCCCCGGGACTCCCTCCGCCACTGAAGCTTTCTTT. This translates into CASSPGTPSATEAFF.

The V call is TRBV28, the J call TRBJ1-2; D is possibly TRBD1 (6 bases). Trimming stripped 1 base from V and 5 bases from J, with 11 bases between. The CDR3 runs to 14 residues. CDR1 MDHEN and CDR2 SYDVKM come from the germline V gene. The chain's CDR3 is CASSLYRADYGYTF. Here the CDR3 DNA reads TGTGCCAGCAGTTTATACAGGGCGGATTATGGCTACACCTTC.

As for this clone: This CDR3 is also generated by other DNA sequences in the sample. This sequence joins TRBV19 and TRBJ2-7; TRBD2 is a possible D gene (6 bases). With 0 bases removed from V and 0 bases from J, the gap between germline ends came to 6 bases. Germline values: CDR1 LNHDA, CDR2 SQIVND (reference sequence). The CDR3 length is 14 residues. The CDR3 reads CASSIEGGSYEQYF. In DNA, the CDR3 is TGTGCCAGTAGTATAGAGGGGGGCTCCTACGAGCAGTACTTC.

The J gene is TRBJ1-4, the V gene TRBV7-9, with 10 bases fitting TRBD1. Germline CDR1 is SEHNR and CDR2 is FQNEAQ (reference sequence). Germline trimming cut 3 bases from V and 8 bases from J; bases unmatched to any gene: 6. The CDR3 consists of 15 residues. The CDR3 protein is CASSLTGGAGEKLFF. The CDR3 DNA sequence: TGTGCCAGCAGCTTGACAGGGGGCGCGGGAGAAAAACTGTTTTTT. Supplemented by reference TRBV7-9 and TRBJ1-4, the full variable domain reads DTGVSQNPRHKITKRGQNVTFRCDPISEHNRLYWYRQTLGQGPEFLTYFQNEAQLEKSRLLSDRFSAERPKGSFSTLEIQRTEQGDSAMYLCASSLTGGAGEKLFFGSGTQLSVL.

The chain combines TRBV5-3 with TRBJ2-1; D may be TRBD1 (6 bases). TRBV5-3 is an open reading frame whose function is uncertain. Trimming took 4 bases from V and 0 from J, leaving 11 bases between them. This CDR3 is built from 15 residues. The CDR3 sequence: CARSATGSSYNEQFF. CDR3 DNA: TGTGCCAGAAGCGCCACAGGGAGCTCCTACAATGAGCAGTTCTTC.

This clone was seen once. J is TRBJ2-1 and V is TRBV10-3; TRBD1 agrees at 9 bases. CDR1 and CDR2 (germline): ENHRY, SYGVKD. CDR3 length: 15 amino acids. V gave up 6 bases and J gave up 1 base; unmatched junction bases: 4. CDR3 in DNA: TGTGCCATCAGGGAGACAGGGGGGTCCTACAATGAGCAGTTCTTC. Protein sequence: CAIRETGGSYNEQFF.

The CDR3 DNA is TGTGCCAGCAGCCCTCAGGGGGGCTGGGGTGAAGCTTTCTTT. Translating gives CASSPQGGWGEAFF. The chain links TRBV9 to TRBJ1-1; 7 bases are shared with TRBD1. The CDR3 has 14 amino acids. The germline gives CDR1 SGDLS, CDR2 YYNGEE. The V segment lost 4 bases and the J segment 7 bases; nucleotides outside the gene matches: 10.

Of note for this clone: Other DNA sequences in this specimen translate into the identical CDR3. The chain recombines TRBV9 with TRBJ2-3; D may be TRBD2 (6 bases). Germline CDR1 SGDLS, CDR2 YYNGEE. The CDR3 has 15 residues. V lost 2 bases and J 2 bases, leaving 12 bases between the germline ends. In nucleotides, the CDR3 is TGTGCCAGCAGCGTTGGGGCGGGGATCACAGATACGCAGTATTTT. Translating gives CASSVGAGITDTQYF.

The CDR3 loop is CASSSDRAHGKNEKLFF. The CDR3 DNA reads TGTGCCAGCAGTTCCGACAGGGCTCATGGGAAGAATGAAAAACTGTTTTTT. The V gene is TRBV28, the J gene TRBJ1-4, with TRBD1 identical over 7 bases. The V gene's germline CDR1 is MDHEN and CDR2 SYDVKM. This CDR3 contains 17 residues. V shed 4 bases and J 5 bases; nucleotides not matched to a gene: 13.

This clone occurred a few times. V is TRBV10-3 and J is TRBJ1-2, with D perhaps TRBD1 (6 bases). CDR1 is ENHRY and CDR2 is SYGVKD in the germline V gene. This CDR3 comprises 13 residues. Trimming shortened V by 6 bases and J by 4 bases, and 12 bases separated the two germline ends. The CDR3 loop is CAISYLDSYGYTF. The CDR3 coding sequence is TGTGCCATCAGCTATCTGGACAGCTATGGCTACACCTTC.

The genes are TRBV5-6 and TRBJ1-1, with D perhaps matching TRBD1 (5 bases). V was trimmed by 4 bases and J by 4 bases, leaving 14 bases between them. This CDR3 spans 14 amino acids. The germline CDR1 and CDR2 sequences are SGHDT and YYEEEE. CDR3 sequence: CASSGRARGTEAFF. The DNA of the CDR3 is TGTGCCAGCAGCGGCAGGGCCCGTGGCACTGAAGCTTTCTTT.